Listed below are T cell receptor beta chains from one sample, sequenced in a study of beta chain features in type 1 diabetes. Assay used: immunoSEQ multiplex PCR; TCRdb lists only in-frame clones, some missing. Of 900,000 or so clones listed, about a sixth are singletons. Sequenced sample: naive CD4+ T cells from blood. The receptors were sampled from a woman between 18 and 29 years old in good health. CDR3s include the opening cysteine and the closing phenylalanine or tryptophan. D genes are given only for firm matches. Clone size, where shown, is once, few, many, or a class for clones that have expanded.

cdr3_length d_call j_call clone_size v_call cdr3_aa cdr3_nt
14 TRBD1 TRBJ2-3 . TRBV7-2 CASSLGTGTDTQYF TGTGCCAGCAGCCTCGGGACAGGCACAGATACGCAGTATTTT
16 TRBD2 TRBJ2-1 . TRBV7-8 CASSAKLAGSYNEQFF TGTGCCAGCAGCGCCAAACTAGCGGGAAGCTACAATGAGCAGTTCTTC
17 TRBD2 TRBJ2-7 . TRBV7-8 CASSFFGTSGKGYEQYF TGTGCCAGCAGCTTCTTCGGGACTAGCGGGAAAGGGTACGAGCAGTACTTC
17 . TRBJ2-6 . TRBV5-1 CASSSGFPTSGANVLTF TGCGCCAGCAGCTCAGGTTTCCCTACTTCTGGGGCCAACGTCCTGACTTTC
13 TRBD2 TRBJ2-5 . TRBV7-2 CASSFGRAETQYF TGTGCCAGCAGCTTTGGGAGGGCGGAGACCCAGTACTTC
14 TRBD2 TRBJ2-1 . TRBV7-2 CASSRVSGSNEQFF TGTGCCAGCAGTCGCGTTAGCGGGAGCAATGAGCAGTTCTTC
13 . TRBJ2-3 . TRBV7-2 CASSLARPDTQYF TGTGCCAGCAGCTTAGCTCGGCCAGATACGCAGTATTTT
11 . TRBJ1-2 once TRBV20-1 CSARTGYGYTF TGCAGTGCTAGGACGGGCTATGGCTACACCTTC
14 TRBD2 TRBJ2-7 . TRBV6-6 CASSQLAGANEQYF TGTGCCAGCAGTCAACTAGCGGGAGCTAATGAGCAGTACTTC
14 . TRBJ1-1 few TRBV15 CATSRDLGGSEAFF TGTGCCACCAGCAGAGATCTCGGGGGCTCTGAAGCTTTCTTT
13 TRBD2 TRBJ2-7 few TRBV18 CASSRLAGPEQYF TGTGCCAGCTCACGACTAGCGGGCCCCGAGCAGTACTTC
16 TRBD2 TRBJ2-3 few TRBV15 CATSRRTSGSADTQYF TGTGCCACCAGCAGACGGACTAGCGGGAGCGCAGATACGCAGTATTTT
12 . TRBJ2-7 few TRBV5-6 CASSTHDYEQYF TGTGCCAGCAGCACCCACGACTACGAGCAGTACTTC
15 TRBD2 TRBJ2-7 few TRBV19 CASSLFSGAAYEQYF TGTGCCAGTAGCCTGTTCAGCGGGGCTGCCTACGAGCAGTACTTC
17 TRBD2 TRBJ2-1 . TRBV10-3 CAISEARLAGGNDEQFF TGTGCCATCAGTGAGGCCCGACTAGCGGGAGGTAACGATGAGCAGTTCTTC
14 TRBD2 TRBJ2-7 few TRBV27 CASREAGGRNEQYF TGTGCCAGCCGGGAGGCGGGAGGGAGGAACGAGCAGTACTTC
13 . TRBJ2-7 . TRBV10-3 CAISELEGVEQYF TGTGCCATCAGTGAGTTGGAGGGGGTCGAGCAGTACTTC
14 . TRBJ1-5 . TRBV5-1 CASSFGTPNQPQHF TGCGCCAGCAGCTTTGGGACACCGAATCAGCCCCAGCATTTT
14 TRBD1 TRBJ1-5 few TRBV10-2 CASSRTGNNQPQHF TGCGCCAGCAGCAGGACAGGCAATAATCAGCCCCAGCATTTT
17 TRBD1 TRBJ2-2 . TRBV10-3 CAISDLTGESNTGELFF TGTGCCATCAGTGACCTCACAGGGGAATCGAACACCGGGGAGCTGTTTTTT
16 TRBD2 TRBJ2-1 . TRBV7-8 CASSLALDSGWDEQFF TGTGCCAGCAGCTTAGCCTTAGATAGCGGGTGGGATGAGCAGTTCTTC
15 TRBD1 TRBJ2-7 . TRBV14 CASSQGTGVHWEQYF TGTGCCAGCAGCCAAGGAACAGGGGTACATTGGGAGCAGTACTTC
12 . TRBJ2-7 few TRBV5-1 CASSSGPYEQYF TGCGCCAGCAGCTCGGGACCGTACGAGCAGTACTTC
14 . TRBJ1-1 few TRBV7-9 CASSPRTSNTEAFF TGTGCCAGCAGCCCTCGGACATCGAACACTGAAGCTTTCTTT
13 . TRBJ2-5 few TRBV5-6 CASSLSGVGTQYF TGTGCCAGCAGCTTATCTGGGGTGGGGACCCAGTACTTC
11 . TRBJ2-7 . TRBV2 CASKYNYEQYF TGTGCCAGCAAGTATAACTACGAGCAGTACTTC
17 TRBD2 TRBJ2-1 few TRBV9 CASSVGASGTSYNEQFF TGTGCCAGCAGCGTAGGGGCTAGCGGGACCTCCTACAATGAGCAGTTCTTC
14 . TRBJ1-5 . TRBV9 CASSPQVDNQPQHF TGTGCCAGCAGCCCACAGGTAGACAATCAGCCCCAGCATTTT
15 . TRBJ2-1 few TRBV9 CASSVEGSSDNEQFF TGTGCCAGCAGCGTAGAAGGTAGTAGCGACAATGAGCAGTTCTTC
16 . TRBJ2-7 few TRBV30 CAWSGHGTPGRVEQYF TGTGCCTGGAGCGGTCACGGGACTCCTGGAAGGGTCGAGCAGTACTTC
13 . TRBJ2-7 . TRBV5-1 CASSLAGGNEQYF TGCGCCAGCAGCTTGGCCGGAGGGAACGAGCAGTACTTC
14 . TRBJ2-7 few TRBV7-9 CASSYGLQGNEQYF TGTGCCAGCAGCTACGGTCTGCAGGGGAACGAGCAGTACTTC
15 TRBD2 TRBJ2-1 . TRBV7-9 CASSLSSGSYNEQFF TGTGCCAGCAGCTTATCTAGCGGATCCTACAATGAGCAGTTCTTC
14 . TRBJ2-2 . TRBV5-6 CASSLKGGPGELFF TGTGCCAGCAGCTTGAAGGGAGGCCCCGGGGAGCTGTTTTTT
13 . TRBJ1-1 few TRBV7-3 CASSYTVNTEAFF TGTGCCAGCAGTTACACAGTGAACACTGAAGCTTTCTTT
19 TRBD2 TRBJ2-3 few TRBV10-3 CAISESRTSGTSSTDTQYF TGTGCCATCAGTGAGTCCCGGACTAGCGGGACCAGCAGCACAGATACGCAGTATTTT
13 . TRBJ2-3 . TRBV5-4 CASSSASTDTQYF TGTGCCAGCAGCTCAGCTAGCACAGATACGCAGTATTTT
15 . TRBJ2-5 . TRBV6-6 CASSFGGATGETQYF TGTGCCAGCAGTTTTGGGGGGGCTACAGGGGAGACCCAGTACTTC